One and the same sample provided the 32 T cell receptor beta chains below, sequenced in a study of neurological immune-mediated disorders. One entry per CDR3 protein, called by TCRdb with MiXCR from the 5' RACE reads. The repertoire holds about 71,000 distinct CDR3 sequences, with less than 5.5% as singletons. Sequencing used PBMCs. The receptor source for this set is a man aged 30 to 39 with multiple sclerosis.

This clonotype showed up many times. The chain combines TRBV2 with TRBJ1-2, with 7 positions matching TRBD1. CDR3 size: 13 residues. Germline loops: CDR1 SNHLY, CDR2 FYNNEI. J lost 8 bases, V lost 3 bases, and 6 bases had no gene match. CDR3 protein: CASSEMTGQGYTF. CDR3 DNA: TGTGCCAGCAGTGAGATGACAGGGCAAGGCTACACCTTC.

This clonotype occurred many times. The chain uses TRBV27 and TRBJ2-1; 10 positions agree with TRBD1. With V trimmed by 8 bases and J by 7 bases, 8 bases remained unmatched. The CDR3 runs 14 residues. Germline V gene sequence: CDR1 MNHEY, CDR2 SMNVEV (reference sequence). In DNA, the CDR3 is TGTGCCAGCGCGACAGGGGGCGCCGGGAATGAGCAGTTCTTC. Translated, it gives CASATGGAGNEQFF.

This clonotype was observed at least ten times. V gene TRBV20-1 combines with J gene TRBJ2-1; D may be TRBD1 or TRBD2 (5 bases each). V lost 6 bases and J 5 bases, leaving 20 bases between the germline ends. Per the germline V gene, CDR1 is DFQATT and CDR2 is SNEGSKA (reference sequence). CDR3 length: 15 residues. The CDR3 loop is CSAWDPGQPDNEQFF. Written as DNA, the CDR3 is TGCAGTGCCTGGGACCCCGGTCAGCCTGACAATGAGCAGTTCTTC.

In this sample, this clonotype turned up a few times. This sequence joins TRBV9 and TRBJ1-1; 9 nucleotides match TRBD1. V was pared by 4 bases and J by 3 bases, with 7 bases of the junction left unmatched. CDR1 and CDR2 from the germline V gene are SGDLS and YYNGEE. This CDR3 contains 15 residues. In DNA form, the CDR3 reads TGTGCCAGCAGCACATGGACAGGGGCGTACACTGAAGCTTTCTTT. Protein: CASSTWTGAYTEAFF.

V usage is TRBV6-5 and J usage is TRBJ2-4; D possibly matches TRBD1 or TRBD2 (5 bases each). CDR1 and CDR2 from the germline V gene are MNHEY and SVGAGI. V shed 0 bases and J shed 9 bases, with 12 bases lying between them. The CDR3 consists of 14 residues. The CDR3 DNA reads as TGTGCCAGCAGTTACTCGAGGGGTTTCGTCATTCAGTACTTC. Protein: CASSYSRGFVIQYF.

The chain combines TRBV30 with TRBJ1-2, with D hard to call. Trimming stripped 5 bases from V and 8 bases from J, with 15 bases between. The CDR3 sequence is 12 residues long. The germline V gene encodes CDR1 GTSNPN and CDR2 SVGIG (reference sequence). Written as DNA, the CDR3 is TGTGCCTGGGCCACCTTGGCGAGGGGCTACACCTTC. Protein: CAWATLARGYTF.

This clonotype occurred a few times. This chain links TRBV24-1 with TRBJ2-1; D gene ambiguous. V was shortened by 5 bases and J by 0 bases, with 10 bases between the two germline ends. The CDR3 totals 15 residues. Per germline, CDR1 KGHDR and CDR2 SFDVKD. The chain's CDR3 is CATSGGPSSYNEQFF. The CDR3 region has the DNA TGTGCCACCAGTGGAGGCCCGAGCTCCTACAATGAGCAGTTCTTC.

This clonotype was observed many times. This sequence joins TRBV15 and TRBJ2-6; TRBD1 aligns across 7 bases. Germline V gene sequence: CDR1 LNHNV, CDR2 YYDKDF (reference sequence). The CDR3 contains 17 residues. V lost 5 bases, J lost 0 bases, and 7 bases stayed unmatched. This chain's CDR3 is CATSDGDSSSGANVLTF. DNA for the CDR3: TGTGCCACCAGCGACGGGGACAGCTCCTCTGGGGCCAACGTCCTGACTTTC.

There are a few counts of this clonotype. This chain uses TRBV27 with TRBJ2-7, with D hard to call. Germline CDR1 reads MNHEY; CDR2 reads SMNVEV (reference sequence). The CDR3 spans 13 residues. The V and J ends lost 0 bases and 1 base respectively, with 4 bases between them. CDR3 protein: CASSLSASYEQYF. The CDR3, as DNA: TGTGCCAGCAGTTTATCCGCTTCCTACGAGCAGTACTTC.

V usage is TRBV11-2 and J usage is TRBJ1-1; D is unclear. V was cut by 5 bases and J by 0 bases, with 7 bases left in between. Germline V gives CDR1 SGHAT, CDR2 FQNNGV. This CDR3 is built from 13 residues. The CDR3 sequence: CASSPFMNTEAFF. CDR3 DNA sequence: TGTGCCAGCAGCCCTTTCATGAACACTGAAGCTTTCTTT.

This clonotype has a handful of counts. CDR3 region: CASSSPAGGSYEQYF. DNA for the CDR3: TGTGCCAGCAGTTCCCCGGCAGGGGGGTCCTACGAGCAGTACTTC. This rearrangement joins TRBV12-3 or TRBV12-4 to TRBJ2-7; TRBD1 is a possible D gene (7 bases). V dropped 4 bases and J dropped 1 base, with 14 bases sitting between them. The CDR3 is 15 amino acids.

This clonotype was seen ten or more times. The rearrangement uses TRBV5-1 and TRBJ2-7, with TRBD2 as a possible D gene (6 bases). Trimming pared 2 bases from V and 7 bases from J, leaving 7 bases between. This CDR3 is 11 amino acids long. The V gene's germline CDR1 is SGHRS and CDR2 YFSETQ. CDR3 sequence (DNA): TGCGCCAGCAGCTTACGGGAGGAGCAGTACTTC. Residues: CASSLREEQYF.

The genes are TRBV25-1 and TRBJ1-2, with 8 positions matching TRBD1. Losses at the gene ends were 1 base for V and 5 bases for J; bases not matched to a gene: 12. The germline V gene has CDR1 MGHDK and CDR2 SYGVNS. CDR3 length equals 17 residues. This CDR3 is CASSEFGLTGVGYGYTF. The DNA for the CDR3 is TGTGCCAGCAGTGAATTCGGGTTGACAGGGGTTGGGTATGGCTACACCTTC.

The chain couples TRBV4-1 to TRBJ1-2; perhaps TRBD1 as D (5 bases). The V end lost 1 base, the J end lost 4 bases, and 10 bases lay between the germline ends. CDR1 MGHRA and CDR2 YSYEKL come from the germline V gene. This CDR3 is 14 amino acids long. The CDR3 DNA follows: TGCGCCAGCAGCCAAGGGGGGTTTAGCTATGGCTACACCTTC. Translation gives CASSQGGFSYGYTF.

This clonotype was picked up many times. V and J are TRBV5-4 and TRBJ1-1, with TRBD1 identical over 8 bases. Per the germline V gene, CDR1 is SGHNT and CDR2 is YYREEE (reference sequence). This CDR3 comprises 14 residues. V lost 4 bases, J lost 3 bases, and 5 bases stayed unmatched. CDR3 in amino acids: CASSKNRGDTEAFF. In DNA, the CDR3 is TGTGCCAGCAGCAAAAACAGGGGGGACACTGAAGCTTTCTTT.

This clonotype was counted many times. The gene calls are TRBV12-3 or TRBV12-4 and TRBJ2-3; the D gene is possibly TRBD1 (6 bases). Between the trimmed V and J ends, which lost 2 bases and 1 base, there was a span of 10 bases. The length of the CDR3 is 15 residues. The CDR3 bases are TGTGCCAGCAGTTTATGGGGGCTGGGCACAGATACGCAGTATTTT. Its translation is CASSLWGLGTDTQYF.

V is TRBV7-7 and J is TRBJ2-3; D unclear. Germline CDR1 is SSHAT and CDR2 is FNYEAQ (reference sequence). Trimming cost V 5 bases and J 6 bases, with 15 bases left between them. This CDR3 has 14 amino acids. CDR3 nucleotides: TGTGCCAGCAGCATGGGCCCAACCATGGATACGCAGTATTTT. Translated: CASSMGPTMDTQYF. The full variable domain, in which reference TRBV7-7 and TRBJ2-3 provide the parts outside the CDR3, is GAGVSQSPRYKVTKRGQDVTLRCDPISSHATLYWYQQALGQGPEFLTYFNYEAQPDKSGLPSDRFSAERPEGSISTLTIQRTEQRDSAMYRCASSMGPTMDTQYFGPGTRLTVL.

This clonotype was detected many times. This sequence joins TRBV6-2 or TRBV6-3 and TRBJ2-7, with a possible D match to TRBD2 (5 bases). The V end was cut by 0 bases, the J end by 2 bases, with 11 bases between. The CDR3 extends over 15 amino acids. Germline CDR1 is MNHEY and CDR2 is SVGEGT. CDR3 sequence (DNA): TGTGCCAGCAGTTACTCCCCTGGGCGGGCCTACGAGCAGTACTTC. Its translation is CASSYSPGRAYEQYF.

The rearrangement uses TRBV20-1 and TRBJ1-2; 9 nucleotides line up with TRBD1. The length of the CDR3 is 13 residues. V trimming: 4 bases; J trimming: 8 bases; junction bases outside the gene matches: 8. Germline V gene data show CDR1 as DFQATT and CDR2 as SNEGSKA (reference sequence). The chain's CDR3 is CSANRDRAEGYTF. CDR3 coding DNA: TGCAGTGCTAACCGGGACAGGGCAGAGGGCTACACCTTC.

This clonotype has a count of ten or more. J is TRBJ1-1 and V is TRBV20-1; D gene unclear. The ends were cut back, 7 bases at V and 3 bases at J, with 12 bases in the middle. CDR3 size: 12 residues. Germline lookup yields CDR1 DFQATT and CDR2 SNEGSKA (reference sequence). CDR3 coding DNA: TGCAGTGTTCAGACGAGGGACACTGAAGCTTTCTTT. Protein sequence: CSVQTRDTEAFF.

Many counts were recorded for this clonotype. The CDR3 nucleotides read TGTGCCAGCTCATCCCGGGCCGCAACTAATGAAAAACTGTTTTTT. This codes for CASSSRAATNEKLFF. The chain has TRBV18 and TRBJ1-4; D gene unclear. The CDR3 consists of 15 residues. V was shortened by 5 bases and J by 0 bases, with 10 bases between the two germline ends. Germline assignment: CDR1 KGHSH and CDR2 LQKENI.

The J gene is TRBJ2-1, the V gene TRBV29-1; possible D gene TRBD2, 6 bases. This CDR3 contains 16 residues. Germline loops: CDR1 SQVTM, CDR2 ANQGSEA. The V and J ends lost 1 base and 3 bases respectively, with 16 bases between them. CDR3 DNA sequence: TGCAGCGTTGAAGTAAGGCGGGGCCTGATCTACAATGAGCAGTTCTTC. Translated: CSVEVRRGLIYNEQFF.

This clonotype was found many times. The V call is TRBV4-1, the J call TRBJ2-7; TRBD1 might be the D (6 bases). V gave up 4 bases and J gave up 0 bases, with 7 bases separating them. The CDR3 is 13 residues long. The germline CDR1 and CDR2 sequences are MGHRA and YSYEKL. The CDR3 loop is CASSPTGSYEQYF. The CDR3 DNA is TGCGCCAGCAGCCCGACAGGCTCCTACGAGCAGTACTTC.

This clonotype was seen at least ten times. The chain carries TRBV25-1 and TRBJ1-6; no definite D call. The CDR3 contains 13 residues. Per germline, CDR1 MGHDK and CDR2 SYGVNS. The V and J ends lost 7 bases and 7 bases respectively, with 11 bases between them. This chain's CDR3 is CASMARGNSPLHF. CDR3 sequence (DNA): TGTGCCAGCATGGCCCGGGGAAATTCACCCCTCCACTTT.

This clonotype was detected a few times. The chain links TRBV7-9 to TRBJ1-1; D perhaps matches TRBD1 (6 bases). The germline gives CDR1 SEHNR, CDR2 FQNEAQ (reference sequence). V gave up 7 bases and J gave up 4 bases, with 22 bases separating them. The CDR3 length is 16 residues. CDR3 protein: CASTMGGGPAGTEAFF. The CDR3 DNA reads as TGTGCCAGCACCATGGGGGGGGGGCCCGCGGGCACTGAAGCTTTCTTT.

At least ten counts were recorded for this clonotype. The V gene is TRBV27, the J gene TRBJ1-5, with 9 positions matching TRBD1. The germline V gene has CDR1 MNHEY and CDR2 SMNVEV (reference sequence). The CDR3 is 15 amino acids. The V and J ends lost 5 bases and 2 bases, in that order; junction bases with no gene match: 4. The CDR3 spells CASSLTGGRNQPQHF. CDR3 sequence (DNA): TGTGCCAGCAGTCTTACAGGGGGCCGCAATCAGCCCCAGCATTTT.

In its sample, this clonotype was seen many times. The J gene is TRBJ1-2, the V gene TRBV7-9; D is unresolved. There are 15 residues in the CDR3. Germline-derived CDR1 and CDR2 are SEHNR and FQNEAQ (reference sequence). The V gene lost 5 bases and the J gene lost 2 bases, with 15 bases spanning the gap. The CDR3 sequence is CASSPGVGLNYGYTF. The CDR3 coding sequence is TGTGCCAGCAGCCCCGGCGTCGGGCTCAACTATGGCTACACCTTC.

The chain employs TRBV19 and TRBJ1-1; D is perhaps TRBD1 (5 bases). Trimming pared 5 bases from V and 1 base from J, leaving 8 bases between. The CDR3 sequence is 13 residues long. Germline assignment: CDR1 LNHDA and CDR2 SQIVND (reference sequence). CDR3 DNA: TGTGCCAGTAGTCAAGGGGCGAACACTGAAGCTTTCTTT. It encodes CASSQGANTEAFF.

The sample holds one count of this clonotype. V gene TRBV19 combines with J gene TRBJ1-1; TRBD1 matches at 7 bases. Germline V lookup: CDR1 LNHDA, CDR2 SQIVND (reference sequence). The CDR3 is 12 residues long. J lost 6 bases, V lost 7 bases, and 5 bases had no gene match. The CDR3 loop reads CASTRQGAEAFF. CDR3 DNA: TGTGCCAGTACCCGACAGGGCGCTGAAGCTTTCTTT.

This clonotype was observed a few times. The CDR3 spells CASSLLPIRGEYGYTF. In nucleotides, the CDR3 is TGTGCCAGCAGTTTATTACCCATCAGGGGGGAGTATGGCTACACCTTC. The rearrangement joins TRBV27 to TRBJ1-2, with 7 nucleotides matching TRBD1. Germline assignment: CDR1 MNHEY and CDR2 SMNVEV (reference sequence). The CDR3 covers 16 residues. The V gene end was trimmed by 1 base and the J gene end by 5 bases; junction bases not matched to a gene: 10.

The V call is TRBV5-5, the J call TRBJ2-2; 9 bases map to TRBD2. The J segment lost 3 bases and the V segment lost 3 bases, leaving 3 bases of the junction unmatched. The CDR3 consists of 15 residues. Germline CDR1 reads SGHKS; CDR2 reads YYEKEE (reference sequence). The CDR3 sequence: CASSSGLADTGELFF. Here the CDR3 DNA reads TGTGCCAGCAGCTCGGGACTAGCCGACACCGGGGAGCTGTTTTTT.

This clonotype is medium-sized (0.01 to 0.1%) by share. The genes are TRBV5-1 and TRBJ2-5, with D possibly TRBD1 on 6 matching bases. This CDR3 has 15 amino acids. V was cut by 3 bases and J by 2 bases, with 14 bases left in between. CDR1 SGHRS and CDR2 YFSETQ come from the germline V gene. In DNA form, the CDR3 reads TGCGCCAGCAGCTCATTCCCAGGGGCACAAGAGACCCAGTACTTC. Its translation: CASSSFPGAQETQYF.